A single sample gave rise to the 32 T cell receptor beta chains below, sequenced in a study of T cell repertoires in cytomegalovirus infection. Which antigens these TCRs recognize remains unknown. TCRdb reprocessed the reads via MiXCR and lists one record per CDR3 protein. The sample holds 640,000 or so distinct CDR3 sequences, roughly 36% seen once. The sample consisted of cultured PBMCs, taken from culture after CMV antigen stimulation. The receptors derive from a human donor in good health (CMV status not recorded). Some clones in this sample may be carry-over from other donors' samples.

This clonotype was observed a few times. The rearrangement uses TRBV25-1 and TRBJ1-6; 8 positions agree with TRBD1. V trimming: 6 bases; J trimming: 13 bases; junction bases outside the gene matches: 8. The CDR3 is 13 amino acids. Germline V gives CDR1 MGHDK, CDR2 SYGVNS. The chain's CDR3 is CASSLPGQAPLHF. CDR3 sequence (DNA): TGTGCCAGCAGCCTACCGGGACAGGCTCCCCTCCACTTT.

The gene calls are TRBV12-3 or TRBV12-4 and TRBJ2-1, with D unresolved. V was shortened by 8 bases and J by 6 bases, with 14 bases between the two germline ends. The CDR3 spans 13 residues. CDR3 in DNA: TGTGCCAGCGGCTGGGCACTGCCCAATGAGCAGTTCTTC. This sequence encodes CASGWALPNEQFF.

This clonotype was seen more than once but under ten times. This chain connects TRBV20-1 to TRBJ1-6, with 8 bases aligning to TRBD1. The CDR3 covers 15 residues. Germline CDR1 is DFQATT and CDR2 is SNEGSKA (reference sequence). The ends lost 4 bases at V and 9 bases at J; junction bases unmatched: 11. The DNA for the CDR3 is TGCAGTGCTACCGCGCTGGACAGGGATGGTTCACCCCTCCACTTT. This sequence encodes CSATALDRDGSPLHF.

The rearrangement links TRBV7-2 to TRBJ1-2; D may be TRBD1 (5 bases). Trimming stripped 1 base from V and 4 bases from J, with 10 bases between. This CDR3 region has 14 residues. CDR1 SGHTA and CDR2 FQGNSA come from the germline V gene. CDR3 in amino acids: CASSLGGATYGYTF. The CDR3 DNA is TGTGCCAGCAGCTTAGGAGGGGCGACCTATGGCTACACCTTC.

V is TRBV2 and J is TRBJ1-5; 8 bases are a match to TRBD1. The V segment lost 6 bases and the J segment 11 bases; nucleotides outside the gene matches: 9. Germline V CDR1 and CDR2: SNHLY, FYNNEI. The CDR3 is made up of 13 amino acids. The CDR3 nucleotides read TGTGCCAGCAGCGGGGGACAGGCGGTGGCCCAGCATTTT. This codes for CASSGGQAVAQHF. Combining the CDR3 with reference TRBV2 and TRBJ1-5 gives the whole variable domain EPEVTQTPSHQVTQMGQEVILRCVPISNHLYFYWYRQILGQKVEFLVSFYNNEISEKSEIFDDQFSVERPDGSNFTLKIRSTKLEDSAMYFCASSGGQAVAQHFGDGTRLSIL.

The J gene is TRBJ2-3, the V gene TRBV29-1; D not certain. The V gene's germline CDR1 is SQVTM and CDR2 ANQGSEA. CDR3 length: 12 amino acids. V lost 7 bases, J lost 4 bases, and 12 bases lay in between. CDR3 nucleotides: TGCAGCGCCCGGACCCGCCCAGATACGCAGTATTTT. It codes for CSARTRPDTQYF.

This clonotype turned up a few times. The genes are TRBV12-3 or TRBV12-4 and TRBJ2-6; no clear D. With 7 bases removed from V and 0 bases from J, the gap between germline ends came to 13 bases. The CDR3 is made up of 16 amino acids. The CDR3 spells CASTPSSNSGANVLTF. In DNA form, the CDR3 reads TGTGCCAGCACCCCGAGTTCTAACTCTGGGGCCAACGTCCTGACTTTC.

The chain recombines TRBV15 with TRBJ2-2; 7 bases match TRBD1. Per germline, CDR1 LNHNV and CDR2 YYDKDF (reference sequence). This CDR3 is built from 15 residues. The junction had 6 bases not matched to a gene; V was cut back by 5 bases and J by 3 bases. The CDR3, as DNA: TGTGCCACCAGCGGCCGGGACAGTTACACCGGGGAGCTGTTTTTT. Its translation: CATSGRDSYTGELFF.

The chain recombines TRBV20-1 with TRBJ1-6, with 8 bases matching TRBD1. The CDR3 length is 14 residues. CDR1 and CDR2 from the germline V gene are DFQATT and SNEGSKA (reference sequence). Trimming took 6 bases from V and 3 from J; bases not matched to a gene: 4. CDR3 sequence (DNA): TGCAGTGCGGAACAGGGGGGCTATAATTCACCCCTCCACTTT. It encodes CSAEQGGYNSPLHF.

The J gene is TRBJ2-3, the V gene TRBV30, with 8 nucleotides matching TRBD2. The CDR3 has 17 amino acids. Germline V gene sequence: CDR1 GTSNPN, CDR2 SVGIG (reference sequence). V was pared by 2 bases and J by 3 bases, with 13 bases of the junction left unmatched. The CDR3 loop reads CAWSPPRTSPGTDTQYF. The CDR3 DNA follows: TGTGCCTGGAGTCCCCCGAGGACTAGCCCCGGTACAGATACGCAGTATTTT.

The chain is built from TRBV2 and TRBJ1-2; D gene unclear. V was pared by 8 bases and J by 4 bases, with 14 bases between. Per germline, CDR1 SNHLY and CDR2 FYNNEI. The CDR3 consists of 13 residues. The CDR3 loop reads CASSTAFGYGYTF. The CDR3 nucleotides read TGTGCCAGCTCTACCGCATTTGGCTATGGCTACACCTTC.

This rearrangement joins TRBV25-1 to TRBJ2-3, with 11 bases fitting TRBD2. V was clipped by 6 bases and J by 1 base; unmatched bases: 6. This CDR3 spans 16 amino acids. Germline loops: CDR1 MGHDK, CDR2 SYGVNS. The chain's CDR3 is CASRPKLAGGTDTQYF. CDR3 in DNA: TGTGCCAGCAGACCCAAACTAGCGGGAGGCACAGATACGCAGTATTTT.

CDR3 bases: TGTGCCAGCAGCCCCCCGGGCAGGGTGCTACCTAACTATGGCTACACCTTC. It encodes CASSPPGRVLPNYGYTF. The chain couples TRBV14 to TRBJ1-2, with D possibly TRBD1 on 5 matching bases. CDR3 size: 17 residues. Trimming shortened V by 4 bases and J by 0 bases, and 18 bases separated the two germline ends. The germline V gene has CDR1 SGHDN and CDR2 FVKESK.

CDR3 in amino acids: CASSFRQGAQGSIQYF. The CDR3 coding sequence is TGTGCCAGCAGCTTTCGACAGGGGGCTCAAGGCAGCATTCAGTACTTC. The chain couples TRBV7-4 to TRBJ2-4; 10 bases fit TRBD1. Germline lookup yields CDR1 SGHVT and CDR2 SQSDAQ. The V gene end was trimmed by 3 bases and the J gene end by 9 bases; junction bases not matched to a gene: 11. The CDR3 extends over 16 amino acids.

This clonotype was observed a handful of times. The J gene is TRBJ2-2, the V gene TRBV7-2, with D possibly being TRBD1 (6 bases). Trimming removed 3 bases at V and 4 bases at J, with 12 bases between. CDR3 length: 15 amino acids. Germline V gene lookup returns CDR1 SGHTA and CDR2 FQGNSA. CDR3 in amino acids: CASSFQQGLTGELFF. As DNA, the CDR3 is TGTGCCAGCAGCTTTCAACAGGGTCTCACCGGGGAGCTGTTTTTT.

This rearrangement joins TRBV20-1 to TRBJ1-5; unclear D gene. In germline, CDR1 is DFQATT, CDR2 SNEGSKA (reference sequence). There are 14 residues in the CDR3. The V end lost 2 bases, the J end lost 0 bases, and 8 bases lay between the germline ends. The CDR3 DNA follows: TGCAGTGCTAGACGGTCAGATAGCAATCAGCCCCAGCATTTT. Translated: CSARRSDSNQPQHF.

The chain has TRBV27 and TRBJ2-1, with 9 bases identical to TRBD1. Germline CDR1 MNHEY, CDR2 SMNVEV (reference sequence). The CDR3 covers 17 residues. J lost 5 bases, V lost 6 bases, and 14 bases had no gene match. The CDR3 DNA reads as TGTGCCAGCAGCCGTTTCACCGGGACAGGGAGGAACAATGAGCAGTTCTTC. Amino acids: CASSRFTGTGRNNEQFF.

The CDR3 spells CASGLVLTVNTGELFF. The CDR3 nucleotides are TGTGCTAGTGGTTTGGTACTAACAGTGAACACCGGGGAGCTGTTTTTT. J is TRBJ2-2 and V is TRBV12-5; no firm D call. Germline V gene data show CDR1 as LGHNT and CDR2 as FRNRAP. Deletions cut 0 bases from V and 1 base from J, with 9 bases between. The CDR3 covers 16 residues. The variable domain in full, with the rest retrieved from reference TRBV12-5 and TRBJ2-2, is DARVTQTPRHKVTEMGQEVTMRCQPILGHNTVFWYRQTMMQGLELLAYFRNRAPLDDSGMPKDRFSAEMPDATLATLKIQPSEPRDSAVYFCASGLVLTVNTGELFFGEGSRLTVL.

The chain links TRBV4-1 to TRBJ2-1; 9 bases map to TRBD2. Germline CDR1 MGHRA, CDR2 YSYEKL. The length of the CDR3 is 15 residues. V was clipped by 1 base and J by 3 bases; unmatched bases: 1. The CDR3 sequence is CASSQALAGYNEQFF. In DNA form, the CDR3 reads TGCGCCAGCAGCCAAGCACTAGCGGGCTACAATGAGCAGTTCTTC.

The V call is TRBV19, the J call TRBJ1-4, with TRBD1 matching 8 bases. The CDR3 covers 18 residues. J was trimmed by 8 bases and V by 3 bases; bases with no gene match: 17. Per the germline V gene, CDR1 is LNHDA and CDR2 is SQIVND (reference sequence). The CDR3 bases are TGTGCCAGTAGTATTTACGTTGCCCCCGGGACAGGAGGAGAAAAACTGTTTTTT. Its protein is CASSIYVAPGTGGEKLFF.

J is TRBJ2-1 and V is TRBV7-8; 8 bases agree with TRBD2. The junction had 8 bases not matched to a gene; V was cut back by 0 bases and J by 4 bases. Germline V gives CDR1 SGHVS, CDR2 FQNEAQ. CDR3 size: 17 residues. CDR3 DNA: TGTGCCAGCAGCTTAGCGATCGGGACTAGGCGATACAATGAGCAGTTCTTC. Its translation: CASSLAIGTRRYNEQFF. The variable domain in full, completed from reference TRBV7-8 and TRBJ2-1, reads GAGVSQSPRYKVAKRGQDVALRCDPISGHVSLFWYQQALGQGPEFLTYFQNEAQLDKSGLPSDRFFAERPEGSVSTLKIQRTQQEDSAVYLCASSLAIGTRRYNEQFFGPGTRLTVL.

There are a few counts of this clonotype. The chain carries TRBV28 and TRBJ1-1; D remains ambiguous. V gave up 2 bases and J gave up 2 bases, with 12 bases separating them. The CDR3 is 15 residues long. The germline V gene encodes CDR1 MDHEN and CDR2 SYDVKM. The CDR3 nucleotides are TGTGCCAGCAGTTTAGGGTACTGGGATAACACTGAAGCTTTCTTT. It translates to CASSLGYWDNTEAFF.

The chain is built from TRBV6-8 and TRBJ1-1; no clear D gene. With 6 bases removed from V and 5 bases from J, the gap between germline ends came to 16 bases. Per the germline V gene, CDR1 is MNHGY and CDR2 is SAAAGT. The CDR3 has 14 amino acids. CDR3 protein: CASRRWEGDTEAFF. The CDR3 nucleotides read TGTGCCAGCAGGCGGTGGGAAGGCGATACTGAAGCTTTCTTT.

This clonotype was detected a few times. The chain carries TRBV12-3 or TRBV12-4 and TRBJ1-1, with 10 nucleotides matching TRBD1. The CDR3 is made up of 16 amino acids. Losses at the gene ends were 1 base for V and 4 bases for J; bases not matched to a gene: 6. CDR3 coding DNA: TGTGCCAGCAGTTTAGTGGGACAGGGGAGGAGCACTGAAGCTTTCTTT. Translated: CASSLVGQGRSTEAFF.

The chain has TRBV7-6 and TRBJ1-1; D is uncertain. Trimming shortened V by 5 bases and J by 3 bases, and 19 bases separated the two germline ends. The germline V gene encodes CDR1 SGHVS and CDR2 FNYEAQ. This CDR3 is 16 amino acids long. The CDR3 sequence: CASSQSRYNEDTEAFF. The CDR3 DNA reads TGTGCCAGCAGCCAGTCTAGATATAATGAGGACACTGAAGCTTTCTTT. Using reference TRBV7-6 and TRBJ1-1 for the parts outside the CDR3, the full variable domain is GAGVSQSPRYKVTKRGQDVALRCDPISGHVSLYWYRQALGQGPEFLTYFNYEAQQDKSGLPNDRFSAERPEGSISTLTIQRTEQRDSAMYRCASSQSRYNEDTEAFFGQGTRLTVV.

The chain combines TRBV7-4 with TRBJ2-1; 7 nucleotides line up with TRBD2. The germline CDR1 and CDR2 sequences are SGHVT and SQSDAQ. V was clipped by 7 bases and J by 4 bases; unmatched bases: 7. The CDR3 is 14 residues long. The CDR3 is CASNRLAPYNEQFF. In DNA, the CDR3 is TGTGCCAGCAACCGACTAGCACCATACAATGAGCAGTTCTTC.

This clonotype was counted ten times or more. The chain employs TRBV7-2 and TRBJ1-2; 8 nucleotides match TRBD1. Trimming took 1 base from V and 5 from J; bases not matched to a gene: 6. The CDR3 is made up of 15 amino acids. In germline, CDR1 is SGHTA, CDR2 FQGNSA. CDR3 nucleotides: TGTGCCAGCAGCTTAGGCCAGGGGGCGCCTTATGGCTACACCTTC. This translates into CASSLGQGAPYGYTF. The full variable domain, its missing parts supplied by reference TRBV7-2 and TRBJ1-2, is GAGVSQSPSNKVTEKGKDVELRCDPISGHTALYWYRQSLGQGLEFLIYFQGNSAPDKSGLPSDRFSAERTGGSVSTLTIQRTQQEDSAVYLCASSLGQGAPYGYTFGSGTRLTVV.

This clonotype has more than one count but fewer than ten. This chain uses TRBV6-6 with TRBJ1-6; D is unresolved. The CDR3 is 16 residues long. Trimming left V 0 bases short and J 5 bases short, with 11 bases between. Germline V gene sequence: CDR1 MNHNY, CDR2 SVGAGI (reference sequence). This CDR3 reads CASSYSRPPNNSPLHF. CDR3 nucleotide sequence: TGTGCCAGCAGTTACTCGAGGCCCCCTAATAATTCACCCCTCCACTTT.

V is TRBV7-2 and J is TRBJ2-7; D remains unclear. Germline values: CDR1 SGHTA, CDR2 FQGNSA. V was shortened by 6 bases and J by 3 bases, with 15 bases between the two germline ends. This CDR3 contains 14 residues. CDR3 loop: CASSSYRASYEQYF. As DNA, the CDR3 is TGTGCCAGCAGTTCATACCGGGCAAGCTACGAGCAGTACTTC.

V usage is TRBV5-1 and J usage is TRBJ2-3; TRBD1 is a possible D gene (7 bases). V lost 3 bases, J lost 1 base, and 21 bases lay in between. Germline V lookup: CDR1 SGHRS, CDR2 YFSETQ. The CDR3 is made up of 18 amino acids. This CDR3 is CASSSAGLGTARTDTQYF. The CDR3 nucleotides read TGCGCCAGCAGCTCAGCGGGCCTCGGGACAGCCCGCACAGATACGCAGTATTTT.

V and J are TRBV12-3 or TRBV12-4 and TRBJ1-2; tentatively, D is TRBD1 (5 bases). Trimming removed 7 bases from V and 8 bases from J, with 23 bases in between. The CDR3 is 15 residues long. The CDR3 region has the DNA TGTGCCAGCACGAGGTCCGGGGGGGGGACGCGAGGCTACACCTTC. It translates to CASTRSGGGTRGYTF.

This clonotype has a count of ten or more. The chain couples TRBV6-1 to TRBJ2-3; D is unresolved. V dropped 3 bases and J dropped 4 bases, with 11 bases sitting between them. CDR1 is MNHNS, CDR2 SASEGT, per germline. This CDR3 is 14 amino acids long. CDR3 protein: CASSDFHLADTQYF. The CDR3 region has the DNA TGTGCCAGCAGTGACTTCCACCTGGCAGATACGCAGTATTTT.